The 14 T cell receptor beta chains listed next were all sequenced from one sample in a study of identical twins. A single record per CDR3 protein comes from TCRdb applying MiXCR to the 5' RACE reads. Of hundreds of thousands of distinct CDR3 sequences listed, 15% to 20% were seen once; the top ten hold approximately 14%. This same sample was also taken into another study, of T cells expressing NK-cell markers.

Material for sequencing was PBMCs. The receptors derive from a young woman in good health.

The J gene is TRBJ2-3, the V gene TRBV7-2; 9 positions match TRBD2. CDR1 and CDR2 from the germline V gene are SGHTA and FQGNSA. The V segment lost 5 bases and the J segment 6 bases; nucleotides outside the gene matches: 9. This CDR3 contains 15 residues. The CDR3 spells CASSPLGREGDTQYF. In nucleotides, the CDR3 is TGTGCCAGCAGCCCCCTCGGGCGGGAGGGGGATACGCAGTATTTT.

The chain is built from TRBV6-1 and TRBJ1-4; TRBD1 aligns across 8 bases. Germline V gene sequence: CDR1 MNHNS, CDR2 SASEGT. This CDR3 is 14 amino acids long. With 9 bases clipped from V and 4 bases from J, the junction kept 7 bases outside the gene matches. The CDR3 is CASKRQGINEKLFF. DNA of the CDR3: TGTGCCAGTAAACGACAGGGGATTAATGAAAAACTGTTTTTT.

This clonotype was counted a few times. The chain couples TRBV20-1 to TRBJ1-1; 7 nucleotides line up with TRBD1. Germline loops: CDR1 DFQATT, CDR2 SNEGSKA (reference sequence). The CDR3 has 11 residues. For the CDR3, the DNA is TGCAGCACAGGGGTGAACACTGAAGCTTTCTTT. Amino acid sequence: CSTGVNTEAFF.

This clonotype was picked up a small number of times. A junction end diverges from the germline sequence, so it may reflect a read error. The chain carries TRBV7-7 and TRBJ2-2, with D hard to call. The CDR3 has 14 residues. Germline V gene data show CDR1 as SSHAT and CDR2 as FNYEAQ (reference sequence). Written as DNA, the CDR3 is TGTGCTAGCAGCTCGACATCGAACGCCGGGGAGCTGTTTTTT. It is translated as CASSSTSNAGELFF.

This clonotype was found a few times. The rearrangement links TRBV7-2 to TRBJ1-1; D remains ambiguous. Trimming removed 5 bases from V and 4 bases from J, with 8 bases in between. Germline-derived CDR1 and CDR2 are SGHTA and FQGNSA. The CDR3 consists of 12 residues. The CDR3 bases are TGTGCCAGCAGCCGAGTCGGCACTGAAGCTTTCTTT. It codes for CASSRVGTEAFF.

This clonotype has more than one count but fewer than ten. The gene calls are TRBV30 and TRBJ2-3, with unresolved D. This CDR3 comprises 12 residues. Between the trimmed V and J ends, which lost 4 bases and 2 bases, there was a span of 7 bases. The germline V gene has CDR1 GTSNPN and CDR2 SVGIG (reference sequence). CDR3 sequence (DNA): TGTGCCTGGAAAGTCCCCACAGATACGCAGTATTTT. It encodes CAWKVPTDTQYF.

The table lists this clonotype with a few counts. The chain combines TRBV24-1 with TRBJ2-3; no definite D call. V was clipped by 3 bases and J by 4 bases, with 4 bases between them. The CDR3 is 12 residues long. CDR1 and CDR2 (germline): KGHDR, SFDVKD. The DNA for the CDR3 is TGTGCCACCAGTGATCGGGCAGATACGCAGTATTTT. Encoded protein: CATSDRADTQYF.

CDR3 nucleotides: TGTGCCAGCAGCCCCCGACAGGATAATGAGCAGTTCTTC. The encoded protein is CASSPRQDNEQFF. This chain uses TRBV3-1 with TRBJ2-1, with D perhaps TRBD1 (6 bases). The length of the CDR3 is 13 residues. Germline CDR1 LGHDT, CDR2 YNNKEL (reference sequence). V was cut by 4 bases and J by 7 bases, with 11 bases left in between.

This chain links TRBV9 with TRBJ2-3, with a weak D call TRBD2 (5 bases). Between the trimmed V and J ends, which lost 2 bases and 4 bases, there was a span of 11 bases. The CDR3 sequence is 14 residues long. Germline assignment: CDR1 SGDLS and CDR2 YYNGEE. CDR3 bases: TGTGCCAGCAGCGTTGGGGAGAAGGCAGATACGCAGTATTTT. It codes for CASSVGEKADTQYF.

To note about this clonotype: This could be a read error, since a much larger clone is one nucleotide away. J is TRBJ1-4 and V is TRBV5-1; D remains ambiguous. The V end lost 10 bases, the J end lost 7 bases, and 17 bases lay between the germline ends. The CDR3 extends over 13 amino acids. Germline CDR1 is SGHRS and CDR2 is YFSETQ. DNA of the CDR3: TGCGCCGTATCCTCCGGCCCAGGTGAAAAACTGTTTTTT. This sequence encodes CAVSSGPGEKLFF.

In this sample, this clonotype turned up many times. This sequence joins TRBV7-2 and TRBJ1-1; D ambiguous. V lost 5 bases, J lost 3 bases, and 10 bases lay in between. CDR1 and CDR2 (germline): SGHTA, FQGNSA. This CDR3 has 13 amino acids. The CDR3 is CASSPDPYTEAFF. As DNA, the CDR3 is TGTGCCAGCAGCCCTGACCCGTACACTGAAGCTTTCTTT.

The rearrangement joins TRBV18 to TRBJ2-1; no clear D gene. V was clipped by 6 bases and J by 8 bases, with 8 bases between them. Germline assignment: CDR1 KGHSH and CDR2 LQKENI. This CDR3 has 11 residues. The CDR3 DNA reads as TGTGCCAGCTCGGAAAACTATGAGCAGTTCTTC. This codes for CASSENYEQFF.

This chain connects TRBV29-1 to TRBJ2-7; D unresolved. Germline V CDR1 and CDR2: SQVTM, ANQGSEA. The V and J ends lost 4 bases and 0 bases respectively, with 10 bases between them. This CDR3 contains 13 residues. The DNA for the CDR3 is TGCAGCGTTGCCCATCAGCACTCCTACGAGCAGTACTTC. Translated, it gives CSVAHQHSYEQYF.

The rearrangement joins TRBV11-2 to TRBJ1-4, with D possibly TRBD1 on 5 matching bases. Germline lookup yields CDR1 SGHAT and CDR2 FQNNGV. The CDR3 is 15 amino acids. V lost 1 base to trimming and J lost 7 bases, with 13 bases between them. The CDR3 coding sequence is TGTGCCAGCAGCTTAGTGGTGGGACGAGGTGAAAAACTGTTTTTT. Its translation: CASSLVVGRGEKLFF.